The next 19 T cell receptor beta chains were all read from a single sample in a study of cytomegalovirus exposure and HLA in healthy donors. The assay was immunoSEQ multiplex PCR, and TCRdb's table has in-frame clones only and misses some. This table holds 100,000 to 150,000 clones, more than 70% found once. Sequenced sample: PBMCs. The receptor set was obtained from a man younger than 45 in good health and CMV-seronegative.

V usage is TRBV5-6 and J usage is TRBJ2-7; TRBD1 aligns across 9 bases. With V trimmed by 3 bases and J by 2 bases, 3 bases remained unmatched. Germline V gene data show CDR1 as SGHDT and CDR2 as YYEEEE. The CDR3 spans 14 residues. The CDR3 sequence: CASSWDRATYEQYF. DNA of the CDR3: TGTGCCAGCAGCTGGGACAGGGCCACCTACGAGCAGTACTTC.

The chain employs TRBV5-1 and TRBJ2-7; no definite D call. With 4 bases removed from V and 3 bases from J, the gap between germline ends came to 11 bases. CDR3 length: 13 residues. Germline V lookup: CDR1 SGHRS, CDR2 YFSETQ. This CDR3 reads CASSLEIGYEQYF. The DNA of the CDR3 is TGCGCCAGCAGCCTGGAAATCGGCTACGAGCAGTACTTC.

CDR3: CASSEVRDGYTF. The CDR3 nucleotides read TGTGCCAGCAGCGAAGTCAGGGATGGCTACACCTTC. The gene calls are TRBV5-6 and TRBJ1-2; D may be TRBD1 (5 bases). This CDR3 contains 12 residues. Trimming pared 4 bases from V and 6 bases from J, leaving 10 bases between. Germline V gene sequence: CDR1 SGHDT, CDR2 YYEEEE.

CDR3: CATSRVSGSGNEQFF. CDR3 nucleotide sequence: TGTGCCACCAGCAGAGTGAGCGGGAGTGGTAATGAGCAGTTCTTC. The V gene is TRBV15, the J gene TRBJ2-1, with 8 bases aligning to TRBD2. V shed 1 base, J shed 7 bases, and the junction held 6 bases outside the gene matches. The CDR3 has 15 amino acids. Germline V lookup: CDR1 LNHNV, CDR2 YYDKDF (reference sequence). Full variable domain (missing parts from reference TRBV15 and TRBJ2-1): DAMVIQNPRYQVTQFGKPVTLSCSQTLNHNVMYWYQQKSSQAPKLLFHYYDKDFNNEADTPDNFQSRRPNTSFCFLDIRSPGLGDTAMYLCATSRVSGSGNEQFFGPGTRLTVL.

This chain uses TRBV27 with TRBJ2-7, with no clear D. Germline assignment: CDR1 MNHEY and CDR2 SMNVEV (reference sequence). V shed 8 bases and J shed 0 bases, with 14 bases lying between them. CDR3 length: 14 amino acids. The CDR3 loop reads CASSPRQASYEQYF. The CDR3 coding sequence is TGTGCCAGCTCCCCAAGGCAGGCCTCCTACGAGCAGTACTTC.

The chain carries TRBV6-1 and TRBJ2-6; D is possibly TRBD1 (7 bases). V was trimmed by 1 base and J by 5 bases, leaving 15 bases between them. The CDR3 contains 17 residues. Looked up from germline, CDR1 is MNHNS and CDR2 is SASEGT. CDR3 residues: CASSEDGGGSWANVLTF. The CDR3 DNA sequence: TGTGCCAGCAGTGAAGATGGAGGGGGCAGCTGGGCCAACGTCCTGACTTTC.

Worth noting for this clone: The junction does not match germline at one end; this may be a read error. The genes are TRBV30 and TRBJ1-1; tentative D call: TRBD1 (5 bases). This CDR3 spans 16 amino acids. The germline V gene has CDR1 GTSNPN and CDR2 SVGIG (reference sequence). Here the CDR3 reads CAWTQKEGIVKTEAFF. CDR3 DNA: TGTGCCTGGACTCAAAAGGAGGGGATTGTGAAGACTGAAGCTTTCTTT.

The chain carries TRBV30 and TRBJ1-4; D unresolved. The CDR3 consists of 13 residues. The V gene lost 8 bases and the J gene lost 7 bases, with 17 bases spanning the gap. CDR1 is GTSNPN and CDR2 is SVGIG in the germline V gene (reference sequence). CDR3 protein: CASEGRAGEKLFF. CDR3 coding DNA: TGTGCCAGCGAAGGGCGGGCGGGTGAAAAACTGTTTTTT. Looking up the rest from reference TRBV30 and TRBJ1-4 gives the full variable domain: SQTIHQWPATLVQPVGSPLSLECTVEGTSNPNLYWYRQAAGRGLQLLFYSVGIGQISSEVPQNLSASRPQDRQFILSSKKLLLSDSGFYLCASEGRAGEKLFFGSGTQLSVL.

The rearrangement links TRBV9 to TRBJ2-6, with a weak D call TRBD2 (6 bases). V lost 4 bases and J 3 bases, leaving 17 bases between the germline ends. Germline V gives CDR1 SGDLS, CDR2 YYNGEE. The CDR3 length is 17 residues. CDR3 nucleotides: TGTGCCAGCAGCCCCGACCTGGGACTGTTTGGGGCCAACGTCCTGACTTTC. Its translation: CASSPDLGLFGANVLTF.

V usage is TRBV5-1 and J usage is TRBJ2-7; 7 bases are shared with TRBD1. Germline CDR1 and CDR2: SGHRS and YFSETQ. The V segment lost 4 bases and the J segment 2 bases; nucleotides outside the gene matches: 9. There are 15 residues in the CDR3. The CDR3 spells CASSLTGDLAYEQYF. The CDR3 DNA reads TGCGCCAGCAGCCTCACAGGGGATCTGGCCTACGAGCAGTACTTC.

The rearrangement links TRBV2 to TRBJ2-3; tentatively, D is TRBD2 (6 bases). There are 17 residues in the CDR3. From germline, CDR1 is SNHLY and CDR2 FYNNEI. V was clipped by 9 bases and J by 0 bases, with 22 bases between them. The CDR3 DNA reads TGTGCCAGTTGGGGGGTTGGGAGACAGACTAGCACAGATACGCAGTATTTT. Amino acid sequence: CASWGVGRQTSTDTQYF.

This sequence joins TRBV5-1 and TRBJ2-1; 9 positions match TRBD2. The CDR3 is 13 residues long. The germline CDR1 and CDR2 sequences are SGHRS and YFSETQ. J was trimmed by 9 bases and V by 4 bases; bases with no gene match: 5. CDR3 DNA sequence: TGCGCCAGCAGCCGTAGCGGGAGTAGTGAGCAGTTCTTC. Translated, it gives CASSRSGSSEQFF.

The J gene is TRBJ2-3, the V gene TRBV29-1, with a weak D call TRBD2 (6 bases). The CDR3 length is 19 residues. The germline gives CDR1 SQVTM, CDR2 ANQGSEA. V was shortened by 6 bases and J by 1 base, with 29 bases between the two germline ends. The CDR3 protein is CSVRGKLETDLPRTDTQYF. The CDR3 DNA is TGCAGCGTCCGCGGGAAGTTAGAGACCGACCTACCTCGCACAGATACGCAGTATTTT.

Details on this clone: Compared with germline, one end of the junction differs, possibly owing to a read error. The CDR3 loop reads CASGDTVNTEAFF. The DNA of the CDR3 is TGTGCCAGCGGTGATACAGTGAACACTGAAGCTTTCTTT. V usage is TRBV25-1 and J usage is TRBJ1-1; D is ambiguous. The CDR3 totals 13 residues. Germline CDR1 is MGHDK and CDR2 is SYGVNS. Filled out from reference TRBV25-1 and TRBJ1-1, the complete variable domain reads EADIYQTPRYLVIGTGKKITLECSQTMGHDKMYWYQQDPGMELHLIHYSYGVNSTEKGDLSSESTVSRIRTEHFPLTLESARPSHTSQYLCASGDTVNTEAFFGQGTRLTVV.

V usage is TRBV4-1 and J usage is TRBJ1-1, with D perhaps matching TRBD1 (6 bases). CDR3 length equals 15 residues. The germline CDR1 and CDR2 sequences are MGHRA and YSYEKL. V dropped 3 bases and J dropped 2 bases, with 13 bases sitting between them. CDR3 coding DNA: TGCGCCAGCAGCCACCCCTCCAGGGGAAACACTGAAGCTTTCTTT. This sequence encodes CASSHPSRGNTEAFF.

The CDR3 is CASSQTHRVGGGRETQYF. CDR3 DNA sequence: TGTGCCAGCAGTCAAACTCACAGGGTTGGGGGAGGGCGAGAGACCCAGTACTTC. This chain links TRBV27 with TRBJ2-5, with D possibly being TRBD2 (7 bases). Germline CDR1 and CDR2: MNHEY and SMNVEV (reference sequence). CDR3 length equals 18 residues. Trimming stripped 5 bases from V and 4 bases from J, with 26 bases between.

This chain connects TRBV30 to TRBJ2-5; 7 bases are shared with TRBD1. Germline V gene data show CDR1 as GTSNPN and CDR2 as SVGIG (reference sequence). This CDR3 spans 13 amino acids. J was trimmed by 2 bases and V by 2 bases; bases with no gene match: 2. CDR3: CAWSKGQQETQYF. CDR3 in DNA: TGTGCCTGGAGTAAGGGACAGCAAGAGACCCAGTACTTC. Supplemented by reference TRBV30 and TRBJ2-5, the full variable domain reads SQTIHQWPATLVQPVGSPLSLECTVEGTSNPNLYWYRQAAGRGLQLLFYSVGIGQISSEVPQNLSASRPQDRQFILSSKKLLLSDSGFYLCAWSKGQQETQYFGPGTRLLVL.

The V and J genes are TRBV29-1 and TRBJ2-3, with D possibly being TRBD2 (6 bases). Trimming left V 5 bases short and J 0 bases short, with 12 bases between. The CDR3 is 14 amino acids. Per the germline V gene, CDR1 is SQVTM and CDR2 is ANQGSEA. The CDR3 region is CSVPSSASTDTQYF. CDR3 sequence (DNA): TGCAGCGTTCCGTCTAGCGCCAGCACAGATACGCAGTATTTT.

The V gene is TRBV6-5, the J gene TRBJ2-1, with TRBD2 matching 8 bases. CDR3 length: 13 amino acids. Germline CDR1 MNHEY, CDR2 SVGAGI. V lost 6 bases and J lost 8; bases outside the gene matches: 6. The CDR3 is CASRREREYEQFF. The CDR3 bases are TGTGCCAGCAGACGGGAGCGGGAGTATGAGCAGTTCTTC.